The present TCR beta chain was sequenced within a study of T cell responses to AZD1222 COVID-19 vaccine. About the study: Pooling was applied to second doses at about 4 or about 12 weeks. Notes on the study in general: Spike regions recognized by vaccine-associated CD4 TCRs spanned the protein, led by 160-218 and 743-854. Mostly white British, mostly female donors; authors suggested clonal diversity may be underestimated.

TCRdb's table, derived via immunoSEQ multiplex PCR, lists solely in-frame clones and lacks some. The sample records some 99,000 clones, 91% being singletons. The CDR3 extends over 18 amino acids. The V gene's germline CDR1 is GTSNPN and CDR2 SVGIG (reference sequence). Trimming left V 0 bases short and J 0 bases short, with 15 bases between. A note on this clone: The antigen is unknown.

This TCR derives from an adult in good health. The source was peripheral blood, collected on day 0 of AZD1222 vaccination. V usage is TRBV30 and J usage is TRBJ1-6; a possible D gene is TRBD1 (5 bases). The CDR3 DNA reads as TGTGCCTGGAGTGTAACACAGCCAGGGAGCTCCTATAATTCACCCCTCCACTTT. This encodes CAWSVTQPGSSYNSPLHF. The entire variable domain, with the rest obtained from reference TRBV30 and TRBJ1-6, is as follows: SQTIHQWPATLVQPVGSPLSLECTVEGTSNPNLYWYRQAAGRGLQLLFYSVGIGQISSEVPQNLSASRPQDRQFILSSKKLLLSDSGFYLCAWSVTQPGSSYNSPLHFGNGTRLTVT.